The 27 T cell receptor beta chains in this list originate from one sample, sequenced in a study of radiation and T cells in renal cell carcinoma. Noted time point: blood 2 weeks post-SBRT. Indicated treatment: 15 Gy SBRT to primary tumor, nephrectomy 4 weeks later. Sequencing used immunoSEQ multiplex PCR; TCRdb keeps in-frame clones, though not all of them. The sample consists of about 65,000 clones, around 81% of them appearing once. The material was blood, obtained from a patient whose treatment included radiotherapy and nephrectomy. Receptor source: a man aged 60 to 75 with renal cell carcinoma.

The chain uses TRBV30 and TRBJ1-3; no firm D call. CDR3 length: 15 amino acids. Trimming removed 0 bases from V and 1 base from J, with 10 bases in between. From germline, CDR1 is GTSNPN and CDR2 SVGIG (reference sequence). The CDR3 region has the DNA TGTGCCTGGAGTGTAGCAGGTTCTTCTGGAAACACCATATATTTT. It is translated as CAWSVAGSSGNTIYF.

The CDR3 reads CASRDRSGYNEQFF. The CDR3 DNA reads TGTGCCAGCAGGGATCGGAGTGGATACAATGAGCAGTTCTTC. The V call is TRBV6-5, the J call TRBJ2-1; D is undetermined. V was pared by 6 bases and J by 4 bases, with 13 bases between. Germline loops: CDR1 MNHEY, CDR2 SVGAGI. CDR3 length: 14 residues.

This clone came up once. The CDR3 nucleotides read TGTGCCAGCAGCTCGGACAGGGGAGAGACCCAGTACTTC. As protein: CASSSDRGETQYF. This rearrangement joins TRBV7-9 to TRBJ2-5; 9 nucleotides match TRBD1. The CDR3 spans 13 residues. CDR1 is SEHNR and CDR2 is FQNEAQ in the germline V gene (reference sequence). V was pared by 4 bases and J by 4 bases, with 1 base of the junction left unmatched.

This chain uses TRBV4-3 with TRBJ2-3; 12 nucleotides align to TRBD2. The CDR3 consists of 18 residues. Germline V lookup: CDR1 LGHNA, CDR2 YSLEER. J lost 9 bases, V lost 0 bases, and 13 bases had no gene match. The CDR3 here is CASSQDRPGLAGRLTQYF. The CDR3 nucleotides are TGCGCCAGCAGCCAAGATCGCCCCGGACTAGCGGGGCGGCTAACGCAGTATTTT.

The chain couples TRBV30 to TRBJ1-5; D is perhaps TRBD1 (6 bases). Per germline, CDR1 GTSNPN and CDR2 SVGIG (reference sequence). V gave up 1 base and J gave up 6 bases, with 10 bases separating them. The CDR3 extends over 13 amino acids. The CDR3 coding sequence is TGTGCCTGGAGTGGGGGGGGCGGTCAGCCCCAGCATTTT. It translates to CAWSGGGGQPQHF.

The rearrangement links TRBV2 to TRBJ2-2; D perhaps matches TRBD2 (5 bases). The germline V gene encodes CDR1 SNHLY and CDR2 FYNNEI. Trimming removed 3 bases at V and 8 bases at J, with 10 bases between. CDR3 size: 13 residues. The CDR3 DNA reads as TGTGCCAGCAGTGAGAGCGGCGAGGGGGAGCTGTTTTTT. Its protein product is CASSESGEGELFF.

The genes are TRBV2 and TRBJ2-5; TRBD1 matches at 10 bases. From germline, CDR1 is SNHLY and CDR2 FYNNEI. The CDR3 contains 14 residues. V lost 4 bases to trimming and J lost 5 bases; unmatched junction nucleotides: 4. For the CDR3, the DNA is TGTGCCAGCAGTGGACAGGGGGCGTGGGAGACCCAGTACTTC. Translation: CASSGQGAWETQYF. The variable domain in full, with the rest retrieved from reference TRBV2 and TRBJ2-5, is EPEVTQTPSHQVTQMGQEVILRCVPISNHLYFYWYRQILGQKVEFLVSFYNNEISEKSEIFDDQFSVERPDGSNFTLKIRSTKLEDSAMYFCASSGQGAWETQYFGPGTRLLVL.

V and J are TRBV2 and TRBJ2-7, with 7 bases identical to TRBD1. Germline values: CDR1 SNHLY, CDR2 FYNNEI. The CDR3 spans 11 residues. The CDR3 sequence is CASSADRVVLV. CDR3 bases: TGTGCCAGCAGTGCCGACAGGGTTGTTCTGGTC.

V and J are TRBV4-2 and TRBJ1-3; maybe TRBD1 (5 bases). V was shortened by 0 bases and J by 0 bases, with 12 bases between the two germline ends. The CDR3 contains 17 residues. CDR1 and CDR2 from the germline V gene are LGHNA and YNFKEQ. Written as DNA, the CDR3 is TGTGCCAGCAGCCAAGAAGGCAGGGCCCTCTCTGGAAACACCATATATTTT. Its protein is CASSQEGRALSGNTIYF.

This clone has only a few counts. CDR3 sequence reads: CASSLPGFGYTF. CDR3 coding DNA: TGTGCCAGCAGCTTACCGGGGTTTGGCTACACCTTC. J is TRBJ1-2 and V is TRBV7-3; D not certain. Trimming stripped 2 bases from V and 7 bases from J, with 8 bases between. The CDR3 contains 12 residues. Germline V gene data show CDR1 as SGHTA and CDR2 as FQGTGA.

CDR3 loop: CATSRDRGGYEQYV. The DNA for the CDR3 is TGTGCCACCAGCAGGGACAGGGGCGGTTACGAGCAGTACGTC. The chain is built from TRBV15 and TRBJ2-7, with TRBD1 matching over 9 bases. V lost 3 bases and J lost 4; bases outside the gene matches: 4. This CDR3 contains 14 residues. Looked up from germline, CDR1 is LNHNV and CDR2 is YYDKDF (reference sequence).

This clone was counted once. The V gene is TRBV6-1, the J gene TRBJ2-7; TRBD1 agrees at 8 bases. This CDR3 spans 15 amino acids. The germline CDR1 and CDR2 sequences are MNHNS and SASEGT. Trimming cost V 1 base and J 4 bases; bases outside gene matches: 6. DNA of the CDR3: TGTGCCAGCAGTGAAGTGGGGACAGGCCCGTACGAGCAGTACGTC. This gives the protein CASSEVGTGPYEQYV.

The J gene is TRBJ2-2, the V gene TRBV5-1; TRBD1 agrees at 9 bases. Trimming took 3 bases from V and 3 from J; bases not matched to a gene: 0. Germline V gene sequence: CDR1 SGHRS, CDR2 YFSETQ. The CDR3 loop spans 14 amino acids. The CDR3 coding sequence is TGCGCCAGCAGCTGGGACAGGGACACCGGGGAGCTGTTTTTT. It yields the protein CASSWDRDTGELFF.

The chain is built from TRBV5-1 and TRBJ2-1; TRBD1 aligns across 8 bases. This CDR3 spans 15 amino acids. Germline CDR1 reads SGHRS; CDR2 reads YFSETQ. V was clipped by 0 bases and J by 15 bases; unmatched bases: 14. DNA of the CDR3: TGCGCCAGCAGCTTGGCCGAAGACAGGGGCCGGGTGGGGTTCTTC. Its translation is CASSLAEDRGRVGFF.

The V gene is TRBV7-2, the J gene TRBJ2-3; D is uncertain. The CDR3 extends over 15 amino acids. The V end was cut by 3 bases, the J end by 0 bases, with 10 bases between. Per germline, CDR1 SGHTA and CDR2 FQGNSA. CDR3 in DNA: TGTGCCAGCAGCTTCGGCAGGCCCAGCACAGATACGCAGTATTTT. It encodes CASSFGRPSTDTQYF.

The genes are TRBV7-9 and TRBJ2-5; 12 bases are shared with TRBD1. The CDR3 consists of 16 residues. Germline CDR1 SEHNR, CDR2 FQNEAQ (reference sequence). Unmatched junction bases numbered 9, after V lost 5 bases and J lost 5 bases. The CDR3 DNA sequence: TGTGCCAGCAGCCTGTGGGGGACAGGGGGCCAGGAGACCCAGTACTTC. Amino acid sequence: CASSLWGTGGQETQYF.

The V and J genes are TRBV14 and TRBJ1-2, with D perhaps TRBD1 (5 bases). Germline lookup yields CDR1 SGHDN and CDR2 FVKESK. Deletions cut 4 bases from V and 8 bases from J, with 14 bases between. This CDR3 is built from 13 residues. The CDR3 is CASSPIQGRGYTF. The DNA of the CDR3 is TGTGCCAGCAGCCCGATCCAGGGTCGCGGCTACACCTTC.

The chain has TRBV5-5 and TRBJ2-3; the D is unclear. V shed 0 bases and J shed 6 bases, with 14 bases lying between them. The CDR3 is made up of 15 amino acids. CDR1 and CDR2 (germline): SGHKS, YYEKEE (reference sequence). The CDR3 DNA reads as TGTGCCAGCAGCTTGGGGCCCTCGGCCGGGGATACGCAGTATTTT. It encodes CASSLGPSAGDTQYF.

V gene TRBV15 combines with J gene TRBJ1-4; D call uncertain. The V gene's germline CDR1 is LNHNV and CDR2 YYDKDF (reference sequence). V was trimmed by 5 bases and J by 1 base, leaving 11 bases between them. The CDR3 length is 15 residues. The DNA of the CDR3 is TGTGCCACCAGCCTTACGGGAAAAACTAATGAAAAACTGTTTTTT. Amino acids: CATSLTGKTNEKLFF.

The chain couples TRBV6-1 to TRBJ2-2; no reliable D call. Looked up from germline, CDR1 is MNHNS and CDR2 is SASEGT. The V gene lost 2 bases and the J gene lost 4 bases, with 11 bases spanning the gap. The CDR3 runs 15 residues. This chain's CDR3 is CASSERPSGTGELFF. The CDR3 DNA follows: TGTGCCAGCAGTGAAAGACCCTCAGGCACCGGGGAGCTGTTTTTT.

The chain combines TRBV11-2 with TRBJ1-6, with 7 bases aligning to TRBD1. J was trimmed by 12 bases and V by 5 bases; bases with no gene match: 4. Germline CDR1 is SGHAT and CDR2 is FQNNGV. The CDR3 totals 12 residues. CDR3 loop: CASSRGGGPLHF. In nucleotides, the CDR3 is TGTGCCAGCAGCCGAGGGGGCGGACCCCTCCACTTT.

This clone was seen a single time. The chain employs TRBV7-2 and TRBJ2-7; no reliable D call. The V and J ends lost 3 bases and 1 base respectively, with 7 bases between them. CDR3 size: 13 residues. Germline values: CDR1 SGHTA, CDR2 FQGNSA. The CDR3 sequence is CASSLGRSYEQYF. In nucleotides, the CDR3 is TGTGCCAGCAGCTTGGGCAGATCCTACGAGCAGTACTTC.

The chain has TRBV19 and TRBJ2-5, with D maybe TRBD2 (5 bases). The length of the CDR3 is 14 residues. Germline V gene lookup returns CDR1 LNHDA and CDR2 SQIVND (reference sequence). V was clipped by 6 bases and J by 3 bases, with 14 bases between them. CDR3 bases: TGTGCCAGTAGCCAAACGGCTAGCAAAGAGACCCAGTACTTC. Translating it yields CASSQTASKETQYF.

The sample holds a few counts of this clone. The CDR3 loop reads CASSPGPGTSYEQYF. The CDR3 nucleotides are TGTGCCAGCTCACCGGGACCGGGAACTTCCTACGAGCAGTACTTC. The gene calls are TRBV18 and TRBJ2-7, with D perhaps assigned TRBD1 or TRBD2 (5 bases each). CDR1 and CDR2 (germline): KGHSH, LQKENI. This CDR3 contains 15 residues. Trimming took off 3 bases at V and 1 base at J, with 13 bases between the two ends.

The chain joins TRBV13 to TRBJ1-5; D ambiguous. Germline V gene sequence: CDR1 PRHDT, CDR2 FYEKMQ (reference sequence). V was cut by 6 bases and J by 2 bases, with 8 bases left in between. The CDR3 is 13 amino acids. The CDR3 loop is CASSPRGNQPQHF. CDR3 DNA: TGTGCCAGCAGTCCGAGAGGCAATCAGCCCCAGCATTTT.

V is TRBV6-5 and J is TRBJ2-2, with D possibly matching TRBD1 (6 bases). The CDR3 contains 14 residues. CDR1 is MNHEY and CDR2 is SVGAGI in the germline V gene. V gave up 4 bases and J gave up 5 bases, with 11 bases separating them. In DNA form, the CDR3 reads TGTGCCAGCAGTTCACAGGGACCTACCGGGGAGCTGTTTTTT. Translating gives CASSSQGPTGELFF.

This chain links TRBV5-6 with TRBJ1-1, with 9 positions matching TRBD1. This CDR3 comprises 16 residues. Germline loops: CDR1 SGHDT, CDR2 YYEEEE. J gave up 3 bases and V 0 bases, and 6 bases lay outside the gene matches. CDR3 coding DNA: TGTGCCAGCAGCTTGGCCGGGACAGGGTGGGACACTGAAGCTTTCTTT. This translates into CASSLAGTGWDTEAFF.